Listed here is a single TCR beta chain. A single count supports this clone. Its antigen remains undetermined. One base away there is no much larger clone; base qualities are not given. The method was the immunoSEQ multiplex PCR assay. In the source study's methods: To diagnose cytomegalovirus status from the catalog of TCR beta chain sequences, a statistical classification framework was built. As stored in TCRdb, this immuneACCESS dataset retains in-frame rearrangements with V and J assigned. A fraction of the clones does not appear; measured against another copy, unresolved V genes explain less than half of the discrepancy, and the remainder lacks a known reason. V and J calls and clone size follow that table, whereas D and trimming were derived from the DNA. Across this sample there are about 130,000 clones, with approximately 94% seen only once. Jointly, the top ten make up 1.5% to 2% of the sample.

Donors formed part of the validation cohort, which comprised over a hundred subjects and was distinct from the first cohort of 670 or so subjects. The data stem from a study of cytomegalovirus exposure and HLA in healthy donors listed by TCRdb under 2017. At the level of the whole study: According to a later analysis, one platform produced both the 120 validation repertoires and the approximately 670 repertoires of the first cohort. To predict cytomegalovirus infection status, the study brought together high-throughput TCR immunosequencing, statistical association of individual TCRs with disease status, and machine learning. In addition to the first cohort of 666 subjects, a separate validation cohort of 120 different subjects was used. The study aimed to test whether signatures of past pathogen exposure could be identified by cataloging public T cell receptors.

The CDR3 numbers 16 residues from cysteine through phenylalanine. The retained sequence is limited to the CDR3, 48 bases, with the frame set at the first base. For CDR1 and CDR2, the germline V gene (reference sequence) lists SEHNR and FQNEAQ. Trimming costs V 2 bases and J 4 bases, and their ends lie 15 bases apart. The study at large found these results: The validation cohort had no HLA typing available for a later analysis, so co-occurrence within that cohort was assessed over all 120 or so repertoires. It was suggested by the authors that the approach could potentially be generalized to other disease states and immunological phenotypes. Cytomegalovirus status was reported to be diagnosed by the classifier with high specificity and sensitivity in both the original and validation cohorts. While some public TCRs were present in many individuals, most TCR sequences turned up only very rarely across donors. Three of the identified cytomegalovirus-associated TCR beta chains were confirmed in vitro to be specific for cytomegalovirus antigens. A later analysis found that TCRs clustered in the first cohort also tended to co-occur in the approximately 120 validation repertoires, with more than 90% of cluster scores above 0. The study listed 164 TCR beta chains as associated with cytomegalovirus.

This clonotype was sampled from a man between 18 and 35 years old in good health and CMV-seropositive. The rearranged segments are TRBV7-9 and TRBJ1-3; TRBD1 is perhaps the D gene, given 6 matching bases. The sequenced material came from PBMCs. The DNA sequence is as follows: TGTGCCAGCAGCTTAATCGGGACATTAGAAGGAAACACCATATATTTT. This codes for CASSLIGTLEGNTIYF.